Below, 24 T cell receptor beta chains from the same sample are listed, as sequenced in a study of T cell responses to AZD1222 COVID-19 vaccine. The repertoire was sequenced with immunoSEQ multiplex PCR; TCRdb's copy has only in-frame clones and lacks some. The table shows about 130,000 clones, with approximately 85% occurring only once. Sample: peripheral blood, taken on day 0 of AZD1222 vaccination. These TCRs come from an adult in good health.

The rearrangement links TRBV12-5 to TRBJ2-7, with D possibly being TRBD2 (6 bases). V dropped 7 bases and J dropped 6 bases, with 16 bases sitting between them. This CDR3 contains 13 residues. Germline V gene data show CDR1 as LGHNT and CDR2 as FRNRAP. The CDR3 spells CASETGQGGEQYF. As DNA, the CDR3 is TGTGCTAGTGAGACGGGTCAGGGAGGCGAGCAGTACTTC.

There are a few counts of this clone. The chain couples TRBV27 to TRBJ2-1, with 10 bases that match TRBD1. CDR3 length equals 14 residues. The V and J ends lost 4 bases and 6 bases, in that order; junction bases with no gene match: 3. Germline CDR1 reads MNHEY; CDR2 reads SMNVEV (reference sequence). The CDR3 loop reads CASSWDRGPNEQFF. Written as DNA, the CDR3 is TGTGCCAGCAGTTGGGACAGGGGCCCCAATGAGCAGTTCTTC.

In this sample, this clone turned up once. The junction differs from germline at one of its ends, possibly a read error. This chain uses TRBV7-2 with TRBJ1-2; D not certain. CDR3 length: 14 amino acids. The germline CDR1 and CDR2 sequences are SGHTA and FQGNSA. CDR3 residues: CASSLTVTESSFAF. CDR3 in DNA: TGTGCCAGCAGTTTGACGGTAACAGAGAGTAGTTTCGCCTTC.

J is TRBJ1-3 and V is TRBV28; D is possibly TRBD1 (5 bases). CDR3 size: 14 residues. The germline V and J ends were trimmed by 10 bases and 0 bases, with 13 bases remaining between them. Germline V gene lookup returns CDR1 MDHEN and CDR2 SYDVKM. CDR3 protein: CAIRDAASGNTIYF. The CDR3 coding sequence is TGTGCCATCCGGGACGCTGCCTCTGGAAACACCATATATTTT.

This sequence joins TRBV24-1 and TRBJ2-3; no clear D gene. The ends were cut back, 1 base at V and 1 base at J, with 5 bases in the middle. The CDR3 is made up of 14 amino acids. The V gene's germline CDR1 is KGHDR and CDR2 SFDVKD. CDR3 protein: CATSDLAGTDTQYF. The CDR3 DNA reads as TGTGCCACCAGTGATTTAGCAGGCACAGATACGCAGTATTTT.

This chain joins TRBV11-2 and TRBJ1-1; no clear D gene. The CDR3 has 12 residues. Germline loops: CDR1 SGHAT, CDR2 FQNNGV. Trimming cost V 7 bases and J 2 bases, with 8 bases left between them. Written as DNA, the CDR3 is TGTGCCAGCACCGTGCATAACACTGAAGCTTTCTTT. Protein sequence: CASTVHNTEAFF.

The chain joins TRBV27 to TRBJ2-4; TRBD1 matches at 9 bases. The germline V gene encodes CDR1 MNHEY and CDR2 SMNVEV (reference sequence). The trim removed 8 bases at V and 5 bases at J, leaving 10 bases unmatched. The CDR3 is 15 amino acids. For the CDR3, the DNA is TGTGCCAGCCAACCCTCCCGGACAGGGGAAAACATTCAGTACTTC. Translation: CASQPSRTGENIQYF.

The chain has TRBV6-2 or TRBV6-3 and TRBJ2-1; D is ambiguous. Deletions cut 2 bases from V and 10 bases from J, with 6 bases between. This CDR3 is built from 11 residues. Germline V gene lookup returns CDR1 MNHEY and CDR2 SVGEGT. CDR3 amino acids: CASSYVDEQFF. Here the CDR3 DNA reads TGTGCCAGCAGTTACGTTGACGAGCAGTTCTTC.

The rearrangement links TRBV11-2 to TRBJ2-7; TRBD1 matches 8 bases. There are 13 residues in the CDR3. V lost 9 bases, J lost 7 bases, and 11 bases stayed unmatched. Germline loops: CDR1 SGHAT, CDR2 FQNNGV. The CDR3 DNA is TGTGCCAGGGCGGACAGGGTGACGGGGGAGCAGTACTTC. Translated, it gives CARADRVTGEQYF.

The chain is built from TRBV13 and TRBJ2-4; either TRBD1 or TRBD2 may supply D (5 bases each). The V end was cut by 2 bases, the J end by 5 bases, with 10 bases between. The germline gives CDR1 PRHDT, CDR2 FYEKMQ (reference sequence). There are 14 residues in the CDR3. The CDR3 DNA sequence: TGTGCCAGCAGCTTACGGGGCGGCCAAAACATTCAGTACTTC. Its protein product is CASSLRGGQNIQYF.

V gene TRBV19 combines with J gene TRBJ1-2, with D perhaps matching TRBD1 (6 bases). From germline, CDR1 is LNHDA and CDR2 SQIVND (reference sequence). Trimming removed 7 bases from V and 6 bases from J, with 21 bases in between. This CDR3 has 15 residues. CDR3 DNA: TGTGCCAGTATTCCCGACAGGTTCGCGTTAAATGGCTACACCTTC. Translation: CASIPDRFALNGYTF. Together with reference TRBV19 and TRBJ1-2, the CDR3 gives the full variable domain: DGGITQSPKYLFRKEGQNVTLSCEQNLNHDAMYWYRQDPGQGLRLIYYSQIVNDFQKGDIAEGYSVSREKKESFPLTVTSAQKNPTAFYLCASIPDRFALNGYTFGSGTRLTVV.

The chain carries TRBV7-9 and TRBJ2-3, with 7 bases fitting TRBD1. The CDR3 extends over 15 amino acids. Germline-derived CDR1 and CDR2 are SEHNR and FQNEAQ (reference sequence). The J segment lost 7 bases and the V segment lost 5 bases, leaving 12 bases of the junction unmatched. The CDR3 DNA follows: TGTGCCAGCAGCCCGGACAGGTCCATAAGCTATACGCAGTATTTT. This codes for CASSPDRSISYTQYF.

V is TRBV9 and J is TRBJ1-2; 7 nucleotides align to TRBD1. J was trimmed by 6 bases and V by 2 bases; bases with no gene match: 7. Germline V CDR1 and CDR2: SGDLS, YYNGEE. The CDR3 totals 14 residues. CDR3 coding DNA: TGTGCCAGCAGCGTGACTACAGGGGTAGATGGCTACACCTTC. Protein sequence: CASSVTTGVDGYTF.

The chain uses TRBV6-5 and TRBJ1-2, with a tentative D call TRBD1 (6 bases). With 4 bases removed from V and 9 bases from J, the gap between germline ends came to 15 bases. The germline gives CDR1 MNHEY, CDR2 SVGAGI. The CDR3 sequence is 13 residues long. CDR3 protein: CASSLSGTISYTF. The CDR3 region has the DNA TGTGCCAGCAGTTTATCCGGGACAATCAGCTACACCTTC.

This chain links TRBV9 with TRBJ2-1; 9 nucleotides match TRBD1. The CDR3 is 16 amino acids. The V segment lost 3 bases and the J segment 3 bases; nucleotides outside the gene matches: 7. CDR1 is SGDLS, CDR2 YYNGEE, per germline. CDR3 amino acids: CASSAGPGQGYNEQFF. DNA of the CDR3: TGTGCCAGCAGCGCGGGGCCGGGACAGGGCTACAATGAGCAGTTCTTC.

This clone has more than one count but fewer than ten. The rearrangement uses TRBV11-3 and TRBJ1-1, with 7 bases identical to TRBD1. The length of the CDR3 is 17 residues. Germline values: CDR1 SGHNT, CDR2 YENEEA. J lost 1 base, V lost 4 bases, and 12 bases had no gene match. CDR3 in amino acids: CASSSPAGGIANTEAFF. The CDR3 nucleotides are TGTGCCAGCAGCTCTCCTGCAGGGGGAATAGCGAACACTGAAGCTTTCTTT.

J is TRBJ2-1 and V is TRBV7-3, with TRBD2 matching over 9 bases. The ends lost 4 bases at V and 3 bases at J; junction bases unmatched: 4. The CDR3 is 15 residues long. Germline CDR1 reads SGHTA; CDR2 reads FQGTGA. The CDR3 spells CASSSRGGVYNEQFF. DNA of the CDR3: TGTGCCAGCAGCTCCCGCGGGGGGGTCTACAATGAGCAGTTCTTC.

The rearrangement uses TRBV19 and TRBJ1-4; possible D gene TRBD1, 6 bases. This CDR3 has 15 residues. Trimming shortened V by 2 bases and J by 4 bases, and 11 bases separated the two germline ends. Germline CDR1 is LNHDA and CDR2 is SQIVND (reference sequence). CDR3 protein: CASSILGGLNEKLFF. The CDR3 bases are TGTGCCAGTAGTATACTGGGGGGCCTTAATGAAAAACTGTTTTTT.

The chain combines TRBV5-5 with TRBJ2-5; D gene unclear. CDR1 and CDR2 (germline): SGHKS, YYEKEE (reference sequence). V gave up 0 bases and J gave up 13 bases, with 10 bases separating them. The length of the CDR3 is 11 residues. The CDR3 protein is CASSLAGSTYF. As DNA, the CDR3 is TGTGCCAGCAGCTTGGCAGGATCAACGTACTTC.

The chain recombines TRBV7-2 with TRBJ2-7, with D possibly being TRBD1 (6 bases). Trimming shortened V by 5 bases and J by 6 bases, and 26 bases separated the two germline ends. There are 17 residues in the CDR3. Germline values: CDR1 SGHTA, CDR2 FQGNSA. The CDR3 loop reads CASSPFVLGGMPSEQYF. DNA for the CDR3: TGTGCCAGCAGCCCTTTTGTTCTAGGGGGAATGCCAAGCGAGCAGTACTTC.

The chain employs TRBV5-4 and TRBJ2-5; a possible D gene is TRBD1 (5 bases). The CDR3 contains 12 residues. V was pared by 4 bases and J by 3 bases, with 7 bases between. Germline values: CDR1 SGHNT, CDR2 YYREEE (reference sequence). The CDR3 here is CASSPTEETQYF. For the CDR3, the DNA is TGTGCCAGCAGCCCGACAGAAGAGACCCAGTACTTC.

This rearrangement joins TRBV9 to TRBJ2-3; 10 bases are shared with TRBD2. There are 16 residues in the CDR3. V trimming: 4 bases; J trimming: 4 bases; junction bases outside the gene matches: 9. Per the germline V gene, CDR1 is SGDLS and CDR2 is YYNGEE. CDR3 amino acids: CASSTSGTSVADTQYF. DNA for the CDR3: TGTGCCAGCAGCACATCCGGGACTAGCGTCGCAGATACGCAGTATTTT.

J is TRBJ2-5 and V is TRBV27; 7 bases fit TRBD1. J lost 2 bases, V lost 6 bases, and 9 bases had no gene match. The CDR3 spans 15 residues. The germline V gene encodes CDR1 MNHEY and CDR2 SMNVEV (reference sequence). The CDR3 nucleotides are TGTGCCAGCAGCACCCGGGGACAGACACAAGAGACCCAGTACTTC. Translation gives CASSTRGQTQETQYF.

The chain recombines TRBV27 with TRBJ1-1; possibly TRBD1 for D (5 bases). V dropped 6 bases and J dropped 1 base, with 15 bases sitting between them. The germline gives CDR1 MNHEY, CDR2 SMNVEV (reference sequence). The CDR3 loop spans 15 amino acids. The CDR3 reads CASSSSRQRNTEAFF. As DNA, the CDR3 is TGTGCCAGCAGCTCGTCGAGACAGCGGAACACTGAAGCTTTCTTT.